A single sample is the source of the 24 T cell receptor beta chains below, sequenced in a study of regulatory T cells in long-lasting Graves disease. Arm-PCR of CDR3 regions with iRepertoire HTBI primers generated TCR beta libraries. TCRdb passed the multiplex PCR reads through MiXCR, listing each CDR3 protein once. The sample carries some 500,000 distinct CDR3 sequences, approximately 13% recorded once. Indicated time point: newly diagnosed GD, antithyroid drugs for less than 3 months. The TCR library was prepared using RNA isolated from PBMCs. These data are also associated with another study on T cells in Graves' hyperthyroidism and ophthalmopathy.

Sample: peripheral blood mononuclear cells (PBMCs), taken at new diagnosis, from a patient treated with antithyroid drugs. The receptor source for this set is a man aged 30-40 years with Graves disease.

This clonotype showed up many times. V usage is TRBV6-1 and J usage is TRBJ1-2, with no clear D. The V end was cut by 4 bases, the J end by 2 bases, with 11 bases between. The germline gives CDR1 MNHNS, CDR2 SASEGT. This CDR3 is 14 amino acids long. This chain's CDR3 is CASSGDGPNYGYTF. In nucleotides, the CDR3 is TGTGCCAGCAGTGGAGACGGCCCGAACTATGGCTACACCTTC.

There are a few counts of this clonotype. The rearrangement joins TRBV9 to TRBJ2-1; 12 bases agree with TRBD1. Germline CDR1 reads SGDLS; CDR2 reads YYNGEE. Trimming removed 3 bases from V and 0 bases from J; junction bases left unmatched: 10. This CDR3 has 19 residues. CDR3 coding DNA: TGTGCCAGCAGCGAGGGACAGGGGGCGGAACCGAGCTCCTACAATGAGCAGTTCTTC. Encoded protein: CASSEGQGAEPSSYNEQFF.

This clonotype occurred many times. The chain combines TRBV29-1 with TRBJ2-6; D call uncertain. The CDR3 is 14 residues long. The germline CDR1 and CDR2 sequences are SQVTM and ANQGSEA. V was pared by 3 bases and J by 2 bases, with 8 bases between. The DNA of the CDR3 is TGCAGCGTTGAGAAGGTCGCTGGGGCCAACGTCCTGACTTTC. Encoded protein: CSVEKVAGANVLTF.

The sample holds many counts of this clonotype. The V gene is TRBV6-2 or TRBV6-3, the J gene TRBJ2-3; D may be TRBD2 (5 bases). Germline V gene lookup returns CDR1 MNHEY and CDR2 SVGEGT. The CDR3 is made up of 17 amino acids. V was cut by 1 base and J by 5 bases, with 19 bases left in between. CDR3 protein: CASSYYTRVRDEDTQYF. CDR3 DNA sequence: TGTGCCAGCAGTTACTATACTAGGGTAAGGGATGAAGATACGCAGTATTTT.

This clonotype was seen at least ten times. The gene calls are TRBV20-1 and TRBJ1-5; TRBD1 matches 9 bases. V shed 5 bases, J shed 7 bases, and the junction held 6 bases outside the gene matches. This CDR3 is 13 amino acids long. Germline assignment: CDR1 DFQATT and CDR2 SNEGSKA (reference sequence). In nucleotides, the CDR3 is TGCAGTGCTTCGGGACAGGGTATCCAGCCCCAGCATTTT. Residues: CSASGQGIQPQHF.

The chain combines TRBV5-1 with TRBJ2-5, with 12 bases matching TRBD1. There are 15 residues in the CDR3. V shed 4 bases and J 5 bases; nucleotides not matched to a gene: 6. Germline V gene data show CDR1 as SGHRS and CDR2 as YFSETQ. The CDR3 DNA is TGCGCCAGCAGCATGGGACAGGGGGCTGGGGAGACCCAGTACTTC. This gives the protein CASSMGQGAGETQYF.

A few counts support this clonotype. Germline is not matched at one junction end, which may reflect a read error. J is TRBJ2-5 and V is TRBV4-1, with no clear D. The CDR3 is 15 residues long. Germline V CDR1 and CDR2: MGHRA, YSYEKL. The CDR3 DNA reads TGTGCCAGCAGCCAAGATCTCCGGAGCTCGGAGACCCAGTACTTC. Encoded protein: CASSQDLRSSETQYF.

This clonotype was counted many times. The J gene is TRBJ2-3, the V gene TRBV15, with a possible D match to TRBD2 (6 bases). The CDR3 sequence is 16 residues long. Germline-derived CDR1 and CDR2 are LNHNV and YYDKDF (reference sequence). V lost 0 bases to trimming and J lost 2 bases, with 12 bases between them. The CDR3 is CATSRERDPTTDTQYF. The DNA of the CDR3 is TGTGCCACCAGCAGAGAGCGGGACCCCACCACAGATACGCAGTATTTT.

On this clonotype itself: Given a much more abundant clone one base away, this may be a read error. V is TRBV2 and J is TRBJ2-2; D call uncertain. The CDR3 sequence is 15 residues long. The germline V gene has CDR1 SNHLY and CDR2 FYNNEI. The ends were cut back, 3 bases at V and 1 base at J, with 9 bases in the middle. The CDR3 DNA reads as TGTGCCAGCAGTGAGCGATGGCTGAACACCGGGGAGCTGTTTTTT. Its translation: CASSERWLNTGELFF.

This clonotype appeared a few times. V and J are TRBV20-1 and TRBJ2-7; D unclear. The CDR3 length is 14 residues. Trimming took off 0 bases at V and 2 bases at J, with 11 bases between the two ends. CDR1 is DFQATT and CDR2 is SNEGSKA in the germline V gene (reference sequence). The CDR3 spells CSARDRVTTYEQYF. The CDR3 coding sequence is TGCAGTGCTAGAGATAGGGTAACGACCTACGAGCAGTACTTC.

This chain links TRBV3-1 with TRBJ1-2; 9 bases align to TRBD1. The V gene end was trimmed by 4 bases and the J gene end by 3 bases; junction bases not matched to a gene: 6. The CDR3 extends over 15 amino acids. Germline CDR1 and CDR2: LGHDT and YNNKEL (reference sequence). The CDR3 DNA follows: TGTGCCAGCAGCCGTAACCGGGACAGGGACTATGGCTACACCTTC. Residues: CASSRNRDRDYGYTF.

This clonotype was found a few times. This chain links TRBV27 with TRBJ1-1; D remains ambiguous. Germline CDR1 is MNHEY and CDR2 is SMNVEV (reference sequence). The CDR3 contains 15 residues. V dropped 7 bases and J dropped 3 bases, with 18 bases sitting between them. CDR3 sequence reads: CASIRESRSYTEAFF. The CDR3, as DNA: TGTGCCAGCATCCGGGAGAGCCGGAGTTACACTGAAGCTTTCTTT.

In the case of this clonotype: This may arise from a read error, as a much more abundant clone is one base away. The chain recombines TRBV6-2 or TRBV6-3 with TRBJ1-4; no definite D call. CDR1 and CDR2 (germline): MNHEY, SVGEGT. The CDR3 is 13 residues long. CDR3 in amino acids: CPSSYSLREKLFF. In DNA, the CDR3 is TGTCCCAGCAGTTACTCGTTGCGCGAAAAACTGTTTTTT.

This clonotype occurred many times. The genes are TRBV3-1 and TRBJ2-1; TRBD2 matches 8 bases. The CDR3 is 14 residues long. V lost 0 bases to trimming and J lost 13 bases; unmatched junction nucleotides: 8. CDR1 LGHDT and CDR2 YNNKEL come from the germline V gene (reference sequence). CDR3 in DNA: TGTGCCAGCAGCCAAGAAACGGGGGGGGCAAATCAGTTCTTC. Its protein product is CASSQETGGANQFF.

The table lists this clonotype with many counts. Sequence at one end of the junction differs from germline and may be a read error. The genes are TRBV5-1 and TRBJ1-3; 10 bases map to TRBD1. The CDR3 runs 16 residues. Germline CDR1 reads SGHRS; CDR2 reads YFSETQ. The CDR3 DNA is TGTGCCAGCAGCTTGGGACAGGGGACCTCTGGAAACACCATATATTTT. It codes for CASSLGQGTSGNTIYF.

CDR3 residues: CASSLLPPRSEKLFF. CDR3 coding DNA: TGTGCCAGCAGTCTCCTGCCCCCCAGGAGCGAAAAACTGTTTTTT. This chain connects TRBV12-3 or TRBV12-4 to TRBJ1-4; D uncertain. The CDR3 is 15 residues long. Trimming removed 5 bases from V and 8 bases from J, with 18 bases in between.

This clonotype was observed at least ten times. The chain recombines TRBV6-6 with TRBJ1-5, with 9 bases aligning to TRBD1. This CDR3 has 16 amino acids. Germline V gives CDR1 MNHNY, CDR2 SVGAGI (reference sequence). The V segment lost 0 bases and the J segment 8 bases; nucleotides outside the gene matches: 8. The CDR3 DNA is TGTGCCAGCAGTTACTCGGGGACAGGGACGCGGGAGCCCCAGCATTTT. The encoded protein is CASSYSGTGTREPQHF.

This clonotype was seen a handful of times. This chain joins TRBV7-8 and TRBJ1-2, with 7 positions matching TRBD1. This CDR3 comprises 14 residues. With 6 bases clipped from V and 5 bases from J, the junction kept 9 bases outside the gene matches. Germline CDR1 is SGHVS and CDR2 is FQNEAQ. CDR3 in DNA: TGTGCCAGCAGGGGGATAGGGGGCGCTTATGGCTACACCTTC. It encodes CASRGIGGAYGYTF.

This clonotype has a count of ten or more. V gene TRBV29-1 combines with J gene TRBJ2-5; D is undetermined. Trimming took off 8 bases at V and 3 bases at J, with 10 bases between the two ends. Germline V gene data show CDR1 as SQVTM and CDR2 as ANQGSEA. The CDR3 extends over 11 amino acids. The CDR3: CSTFAEETQYF. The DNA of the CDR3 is TGCAGCACTTTTGCGGAAGAGACCCAGTACTTC.

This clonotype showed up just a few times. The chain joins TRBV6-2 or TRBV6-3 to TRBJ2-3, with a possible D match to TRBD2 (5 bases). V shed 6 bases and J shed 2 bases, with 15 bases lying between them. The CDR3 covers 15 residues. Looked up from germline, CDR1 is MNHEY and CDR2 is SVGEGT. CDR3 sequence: CASRPSRRATDTQYF. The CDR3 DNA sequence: TGTGCCAGCAGACCTTCTCGGCGGGCCACAGATACGCAGTATTTT.

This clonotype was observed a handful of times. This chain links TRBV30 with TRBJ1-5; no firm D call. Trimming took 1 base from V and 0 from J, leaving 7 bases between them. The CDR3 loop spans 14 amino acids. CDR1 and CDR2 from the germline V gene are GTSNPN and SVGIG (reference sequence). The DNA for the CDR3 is TGTGCCTGGAGTGGGGTGAATAGCAATCAGCCCCAGCATTTT. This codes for CAWSGVNSNQPQHF.

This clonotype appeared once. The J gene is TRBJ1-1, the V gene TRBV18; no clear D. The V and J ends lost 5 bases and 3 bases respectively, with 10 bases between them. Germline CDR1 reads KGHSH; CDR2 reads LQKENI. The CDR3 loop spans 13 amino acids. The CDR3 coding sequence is TGTGCCAGCTCAGCAGGCAGGTACACTGAAGCTTTCTTT. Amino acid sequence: CASSAGRYTEAFF.

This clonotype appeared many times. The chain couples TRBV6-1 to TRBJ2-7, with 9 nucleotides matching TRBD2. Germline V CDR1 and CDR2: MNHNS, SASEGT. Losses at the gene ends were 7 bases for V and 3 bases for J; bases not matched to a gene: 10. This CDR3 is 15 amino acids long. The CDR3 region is CASTQAGTSSYEQYF. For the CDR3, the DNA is TGTGCCAGCACCCAGGCCGGGACTAGCAGCTACGAGCAGTACTTC.

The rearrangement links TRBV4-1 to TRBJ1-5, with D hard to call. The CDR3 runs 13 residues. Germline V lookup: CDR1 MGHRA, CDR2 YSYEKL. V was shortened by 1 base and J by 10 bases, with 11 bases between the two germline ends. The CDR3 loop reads CASSQVFGGPQHF. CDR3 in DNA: TGCGCCAGCAGCCAAGTGTTTGGCGGACCCCAGCATTTT.